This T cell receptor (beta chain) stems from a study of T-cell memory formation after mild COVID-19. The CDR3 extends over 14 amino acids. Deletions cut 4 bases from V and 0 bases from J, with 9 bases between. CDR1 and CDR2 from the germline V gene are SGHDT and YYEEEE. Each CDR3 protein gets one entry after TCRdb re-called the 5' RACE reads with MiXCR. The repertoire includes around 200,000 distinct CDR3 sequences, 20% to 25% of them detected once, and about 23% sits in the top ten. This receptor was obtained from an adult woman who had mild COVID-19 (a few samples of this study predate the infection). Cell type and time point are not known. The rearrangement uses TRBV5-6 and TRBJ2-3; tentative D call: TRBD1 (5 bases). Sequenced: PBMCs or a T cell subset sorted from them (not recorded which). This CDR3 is CASSPDSSTDTQYF. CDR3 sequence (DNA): TGTGCCAGCAGCCCAGACAGTAGCACAGATACGCAGTATTTT.